This entry features one T cell receptor beta chain sequence. Blood was sampled at baseline, cycle 4 day 1, and cycle 7 day 1. This sample was taken from a study of OX40 agonist ivuxolimab in advanced cancers. About the research overall: Patients received ivuxolimab, an intravenous treatment, every 2 weeks at 0.01 to 10 mg/kg.

TCRdb's table, derived via immunoSEQ multiplex PCR, lists solely in-frame clones and lacks some. Of tens of thousands of clones listed, 84% are singletons. The CDR3 is 16 amino acids. Germline CDR1 reads SGHRS; CDR2 reads YFSETQ. V was pared by 2 bases and J by 2 bases, with 4 bases of the junction left unmatched. The chain joins TRBV5-1 to TRBJ2-1; 10 bases fit TRBD2. This specimen was CD4+ or CD8+ T cells sorted from blood, taken in a trial of the OX40 agonist ivuxolimab. This TCR was sampled from an adult with an advanced solid tumor such as melanoma, head and neck, liver or kidney cancer. CDR3 loop: CASSFLAGATYNEQFF. Here the CDR3 DNA reads TGCGCCAGCAGCTTTCTAGCGGGGGCCACCTACAATGAGCAGTTCTTC.